This T cell receptor beta chain is from a study of response to subunit inactivated influenza vaccine. The length of the CDR3 is 14 residues. Germline V gene sequence: CDR1 SGHRS, CDR2 YFSETQ. Trimming took off 6 bases at V and 7 bases at J, with 17 bases between the two ends. This clonotype has ten or more counts. Its antigen is unknown. TCRdb used MiXCR to reprocess the RT-PCR reads, holding one entry per CDR3 protein. There are about 160,000 distinct CDR3 sequences in the sample; under 13% occur only once, and 9.5% to 15% lies in the top ten. Study-wide points: Each seasonal influenza vaccination recruits few new T cells, the authors suggested.

The chain employs TRBV5-1 and TRBJ2-1; possibly TRBD2 for D (6 bases). This TCR came from a man aged 45-65 years who received an inactivated influenza vaccine. The sequencing used non-naive T cells sorted from PBMCs, collected around seven weeks after vaccination. CDR3 amino acids: CASNPPGRGNEQFF. The CDR3 DNA sequence: TGCGCCAGCAACCCCCCAGGTCGGGGGAATGAGCAGTTCTTC.